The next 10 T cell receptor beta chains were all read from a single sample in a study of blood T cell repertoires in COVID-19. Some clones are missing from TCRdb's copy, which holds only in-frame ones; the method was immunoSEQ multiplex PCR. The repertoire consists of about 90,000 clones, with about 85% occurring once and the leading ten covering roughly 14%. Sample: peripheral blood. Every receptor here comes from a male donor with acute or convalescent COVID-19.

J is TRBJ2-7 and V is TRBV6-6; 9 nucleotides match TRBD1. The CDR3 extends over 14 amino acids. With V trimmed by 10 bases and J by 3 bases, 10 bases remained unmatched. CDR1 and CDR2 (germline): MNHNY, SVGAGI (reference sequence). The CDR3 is CAIKSGTGIYEQYF. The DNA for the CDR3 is TGTGCCATCAAATCCGGGACAGGGATCTACGAGCAGTACTTC.

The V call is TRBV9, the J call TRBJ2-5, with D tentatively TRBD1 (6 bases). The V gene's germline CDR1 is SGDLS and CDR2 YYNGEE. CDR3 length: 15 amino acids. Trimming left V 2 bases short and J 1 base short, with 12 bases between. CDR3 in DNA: TGTGCCAGCAGCGTTACCGGGACACCCCAAGAGACCCAGTACTTC. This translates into CASSVTGTPQETQYF.

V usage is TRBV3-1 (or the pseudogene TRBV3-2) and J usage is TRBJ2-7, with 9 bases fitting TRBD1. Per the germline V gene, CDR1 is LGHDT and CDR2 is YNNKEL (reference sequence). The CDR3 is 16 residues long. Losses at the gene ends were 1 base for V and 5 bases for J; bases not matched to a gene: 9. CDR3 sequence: CASSQAGTGIINEQYF. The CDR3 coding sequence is TGTGCCAGCAGCCAAGCCGGGACAGGGATTATTAACGAGCAGTACTTC.

Here the CDR3 reads CASSSLRALGTEAFF. The DNA of the CDR3 is TGTGCCAGCAGCAGCCTCAGGGCTCTCGGCACTGAAGCTTTCTTT. The chain joins TRBV7-6 to TRBJ1-1, with TRBD1 as a possible D gene (5 bases). Trimming took off 5 bases at V and 4 bases at J, with 17 bases between the two ends. Germline CDR1 reads SGHVS; CDR2 reads FNYEAQ. CDR3 length: 15 amino acids.

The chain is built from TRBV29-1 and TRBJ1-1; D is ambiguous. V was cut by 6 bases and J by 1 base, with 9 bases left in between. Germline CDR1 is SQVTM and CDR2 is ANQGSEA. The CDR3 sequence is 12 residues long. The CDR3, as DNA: TGCAGCGTAAAAATTCGGAACACTGAAGCTTTCTTT. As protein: CSVKIRNTEAFF.

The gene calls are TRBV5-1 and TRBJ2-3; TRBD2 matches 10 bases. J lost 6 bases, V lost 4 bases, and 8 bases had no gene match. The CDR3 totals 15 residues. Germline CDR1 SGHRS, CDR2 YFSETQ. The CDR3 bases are TGCGCCAGCAGCCAAAGAGCGGGGGGGCTGGATACGCAGTATTTT. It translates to CASSQRAGGLDTQYF.

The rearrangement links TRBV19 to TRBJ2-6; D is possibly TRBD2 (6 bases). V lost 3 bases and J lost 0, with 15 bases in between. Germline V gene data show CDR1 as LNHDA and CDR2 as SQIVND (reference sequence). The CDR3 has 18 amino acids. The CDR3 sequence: CASSIGTGISSGANVLTF. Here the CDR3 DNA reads TGTGCCAGTAGTATTGGGACTGGGATTAGCTCTGGGGCCAACGTCCTGACTTTC.

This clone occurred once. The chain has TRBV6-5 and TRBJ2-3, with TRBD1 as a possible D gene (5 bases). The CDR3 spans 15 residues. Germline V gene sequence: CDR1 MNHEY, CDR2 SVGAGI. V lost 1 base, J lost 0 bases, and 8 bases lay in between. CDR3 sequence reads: CASSYYQGSTDTQYF. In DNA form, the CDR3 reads TGTGCCAGCAGTTACTATCAGGGCAGCACAGATACGCAGTATTTT.

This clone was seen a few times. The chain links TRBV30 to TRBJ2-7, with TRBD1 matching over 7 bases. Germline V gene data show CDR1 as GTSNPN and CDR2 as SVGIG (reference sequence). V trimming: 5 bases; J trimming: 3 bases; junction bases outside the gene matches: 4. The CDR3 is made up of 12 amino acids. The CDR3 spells CAWVRDSYEQYF. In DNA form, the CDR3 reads TGTGCCTGGGTTAGGGACAGCTACGAGCAGTACTTC.

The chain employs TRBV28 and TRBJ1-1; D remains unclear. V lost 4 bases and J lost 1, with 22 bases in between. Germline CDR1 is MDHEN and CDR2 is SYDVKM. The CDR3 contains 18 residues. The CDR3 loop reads CASSSKLKYSNRNTEAFF. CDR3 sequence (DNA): TGTGCCAGCAGTTCTAAATTAAAGTACAGTAATAGGAACACTGAAGCTTTCTTT.